This passage covers 9 T cell receptor beta chains from one sample sequenced in a study of blood T cell repertoires in COVID-19. Repertoires were generated with immunoSEQ multiplex PCR, while TCRdb's copy carries only in-frame clones and drops some. The sample comprises 95,000 to 110,000 clones, approximately 84% of which are singletons, and about 4% rests with the top ten. The sequencing sample was made of peripheral blood. The receptors were gathered from a human donor in a cohort sampled during active COVID-19.

The chain has TRBV5-1 and TRBJ2-2; TRBD2 matches at 8 bases. CDR1 is SGHRS and CDR2 is YFSETQ in the germline V gene. There are 16 residues in the CDR3. J was trimmed by 5 bases and V by 1 base; bases with no gene match: 7. CDR3 in DNA: TGCGCCAGCAGCTTGACAGCGGGAGACTCTACCGGGGAGCTGTTTTTT. Translation: CASSLTAGDSTGELFF.

The V call is TRBV6-5, the J call TRBJ2-5, with 15 bases identical to TRBD2. Per germline, CDR1 MNHEY and CDR2 SVGAGI. Trimming took 6 bases from V and 4 from J; bases not matched to a gene: 3. The CDR3 sequence is 15 residues long. CDR3: CASSGLAGGGETQYF. CDR3 DNA sequence: TGTGCCAGCAGCGGACTAGCGGGAGGGGGAGAGACCCAGTACTTC.

This clone occurred once. The rearrangement joins TRBV16 to TRBJ1-6; D is perhaps TRBD1 (5 bases). Per the germline V gene, CDR1 is KGHSY and CDR2 is FQNENV. V lost 2 bases and J lost 0, with 17 bases in between. The CDR3 is made up of 19 amino acids. The CDR3 here is CASSQMGLPLSSYNSPLHF. CDR3 nucleotide sequence: TGTGCCAGCAGCCAAATGGGACTGCCCCTGAGCTCCTATAATTCACCCCTCCACTTT.

In nucleotides, the CDR3 is TGTGCCAGCAGCTTATCACCGACAGGGACAGAGACCCAGTACTTC. Residues: CASSLSPTGTETQYF. The chain couples TRBV11-1 to TRBJ2-5, with TRBD1 matching 7 bases. This CDR3 is built from 15 residues. The trim removed 2 bases at V and 4 bases at J, leaving 7 bases unmatched. CDR1 SGHAT and CDR2 FQDESV come from the germline V gene (reference sequence).

This clone has a handful of counts. The V call is TRBV7-2, the J call TRBJ1-4, with D unclear. The CDR3 has 15 residues. With 6 bases removed from V and 5 bases from J, the gap between germline ends came to 16 bases. Germline CDR1 SGHTA, CDR2 FQGNSA. CDR3 in DNA: TGTGCCAGCAGGAGGGATGGGGAACCGAATGAAAAACTGTTTTTT. Residues: CASRRDGEPNEKLFF. Based on the CDR3 plus reference TRBV7-2 and TRBJ1-4, the full variable domain is GAGVSQSPSNKVTEKGKDVELRCDPISGHTALYWYRQSLGQGLEFLIYFQGNSAPDKSGLPSDRFSAERTGGSVSTLTIQRTQQEDSAVYLCASRRDGEPNEKLFFGSGTQLSVL.

CDR3 sequence reads: CASSSAEGETQYF. The CDR3 DNA reads TGCGCCAGCAGCTCGGCGGAGGGGGAGACCCAGTACTTC. The chain recombines TRBV5-1 with TRBJ2-5; D perhaps matches TRBD2 (6 bases). Per the germline V gene, CDR1 is SGHRS and CDR2 is YFSETQ. V was clipped by 3 bases and J by 5 bases, with 11 bases between them. The CDR3 covers 13 residues.

The V and J genes are TRBV5-1 and TRBJ2-1, with 7 bases that match TRBD2. The CDR3 totals 14 residues. CDR1 is SGHRS, CDR2 YFSETQ, per germline. Trimming at V came to 5 bases and at J to 7 bases, leaving 9 bases not matched to a gene. The CDR3 spells CASRPGLDGNEQFF. The CDR3 nucleotides are TGCGCCAGCAGACCTGGACTAGATGGGAATGAGCAGTTCTTC.

As DNA, the CDR3 is TGTGCCAGCAGCTTTTATGGGCTTAGCACAGATACGCAGTATTTT. Translation: CASSFYGLSTDTQYF. This chain joins TRBV7-3 and TRBJ2-3, with no clear D. The ends were cut back, 3 bases at V and 0 bases at J, with 10 bases in the middle. In germline, CDR1 is SGHTA, CDR2 FQGTGA. This CDR3 spans 15 amino acids.

This chain joins TRBV5-5 and TRBJ2-1; 13 bases line up with TRBD2. J lost 7 bases, V lost 4 bases, and 11 bases had no gene match. CDR1 is SGHKS, CDR2 YYEKEE, per germline (reference sequence). The CDR3 covers 17 residues. The CDR3 protein is CASSKGLAGPPGNEQFF. Written as DNA, the CDR3 is TGTGCCAGCAGCAAGGGACTAGCGGGGCCCCCTGGGAATGAGCAGTTCTTC.